The present TCR beta chain was sequenced within a study of tumor-infiltrating lymphocytes in primary liver carcinoma. At the level of the study: Patients included men and women of 30 to 69 years. Study results and limitations: Tumor region pairs overlapped more than did tumor-adjacent and tumor-blood pairs.

Each 20-30 mg portion of unsorted bulk tissue served as the source for co-extraction of RNA and DNA. Per tumor, sampling covered five separate regions. A remark on this clonotype: Antigen: not known. The junction does not match germline at one end; this may be a read error.

From 450 to 550 ng total RNA, TCR beta cDNA was generated with a primer in the constant region. Slightly modified ARM-PCR, run as three nested multiplex PCR rounds, produced the TCR beta libraries. The two initial PCR rounds, about 9 cycles each, used TRBV1-TRBV30 forward and C-beta reverse primers. TCRdb re-called the multiplex PCR reads with MiXCR, one entry per CDR3 protein. The table lists more than 85,000 distinct CDR3 sequences, roughly 80% of them singletons. Germline V gives CDR1 SGHKS, CDR2 YYEKEE (reference sequence). The length of the CDR3 is 15 residues. The genes are TRBV5-5 and TRBJ2-2; D gene unclear. The sequencing sample was made of liver tumor tissue from sampling region 3. Indicated subset: tumor region T3, left-lateral pole. The clonotype was recovered from a man aged 40-50 years with primary liver carcinoma and hepatitis B virus infection. The CDR3 DNA follows: TGTGTCAGCAGTTTGAAAGACTCAGCTAGAGGGGAGCTGTTTTTT. It encodes CVSSLKDSARGELFF.